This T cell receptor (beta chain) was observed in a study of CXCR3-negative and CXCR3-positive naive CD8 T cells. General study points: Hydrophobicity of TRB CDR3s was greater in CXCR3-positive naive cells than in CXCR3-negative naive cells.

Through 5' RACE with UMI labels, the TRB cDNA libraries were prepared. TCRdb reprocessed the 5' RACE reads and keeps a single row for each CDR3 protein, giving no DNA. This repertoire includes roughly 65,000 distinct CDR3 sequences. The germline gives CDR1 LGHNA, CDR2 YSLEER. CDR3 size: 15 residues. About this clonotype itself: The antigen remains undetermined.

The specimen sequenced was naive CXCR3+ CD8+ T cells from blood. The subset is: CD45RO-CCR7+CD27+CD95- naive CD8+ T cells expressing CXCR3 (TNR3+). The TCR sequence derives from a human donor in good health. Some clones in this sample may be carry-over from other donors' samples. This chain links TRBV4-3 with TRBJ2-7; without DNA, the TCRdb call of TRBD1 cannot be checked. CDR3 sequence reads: CASSQERWGQDEQYF.